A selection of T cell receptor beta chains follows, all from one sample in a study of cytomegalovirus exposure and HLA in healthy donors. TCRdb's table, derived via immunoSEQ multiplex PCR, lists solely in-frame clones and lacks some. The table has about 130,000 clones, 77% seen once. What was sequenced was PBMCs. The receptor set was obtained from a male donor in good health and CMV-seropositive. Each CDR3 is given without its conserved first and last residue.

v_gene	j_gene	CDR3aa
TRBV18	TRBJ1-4	ASSRNGGDEKLF
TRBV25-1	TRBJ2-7	ASSDPGTRTYEQY
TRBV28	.	ASSAPGSGGPYEQY
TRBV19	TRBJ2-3	ASRSRGLVSTDTQY
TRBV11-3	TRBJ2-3	ASSIGGSSTDTQY
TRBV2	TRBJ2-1	ASSESSGDSYNEQF
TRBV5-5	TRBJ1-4	ASSRGQGNEKLF
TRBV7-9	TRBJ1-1	ASSLVEPNTEAF
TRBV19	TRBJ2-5	ASSAASGISY
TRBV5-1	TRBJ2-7	ASSLDKYEQY
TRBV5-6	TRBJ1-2	ASSLVGTGADYGYT
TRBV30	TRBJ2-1	AWSPLAGGRNEQF
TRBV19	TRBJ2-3	ASSLLQFTDTQY
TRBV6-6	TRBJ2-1	ASSYSGAPSDEQF
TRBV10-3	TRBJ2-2	AAAGTALNTGELF
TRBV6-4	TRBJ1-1	ASSVDSTLNTEAF
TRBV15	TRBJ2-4	ATSREGLAGAKNSQY
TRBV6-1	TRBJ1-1	ASRPFWRDTEAF
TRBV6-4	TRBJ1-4	ASSVQGGEKLF
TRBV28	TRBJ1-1	ASSWGQMNTEAF
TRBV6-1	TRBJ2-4	ASSALTSGRTLAKNIQY
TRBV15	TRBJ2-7	ATSLTYYEQY
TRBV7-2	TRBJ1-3	ASSPGRGGNTIY
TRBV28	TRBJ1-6	ASSLEFSNSPLH
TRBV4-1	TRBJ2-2	ASSQERQGANTGELF
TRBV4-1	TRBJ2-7	ASSPGEAGGLSYEQY
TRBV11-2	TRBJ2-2	ASSLGLGQANTGELF
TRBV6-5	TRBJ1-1	ASSYGRRGTEAF
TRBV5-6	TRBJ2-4	ASSNPTGLAKNSQY
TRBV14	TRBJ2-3	ASSDGRWADTQY
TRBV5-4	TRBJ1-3	ASSMDIPGNTIY
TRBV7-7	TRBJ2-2	ASSSGQGGTGELF
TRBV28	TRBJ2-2	ASSSSGLAGGTGELF
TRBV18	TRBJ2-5	ASSPTGTSSLKTQY
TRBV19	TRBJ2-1	ASRAGGPPF
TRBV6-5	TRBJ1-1	ASSNRGRGTEAF
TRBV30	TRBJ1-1	AWSQTRVGTEAF
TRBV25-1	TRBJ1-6	ASSAMENSPLH
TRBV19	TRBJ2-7	ASSGLGTYEQY
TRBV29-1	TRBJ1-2	SVEDPGGGYT
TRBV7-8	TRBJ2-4	ASSLRQGNIQY
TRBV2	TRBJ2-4	ASSGTGGEAKNIQY
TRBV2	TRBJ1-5	ASDTTVSFGAGSEASNQPQH
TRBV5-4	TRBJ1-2	ASSLQGANYGYT
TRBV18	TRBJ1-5	ASSPIWGDQPQH
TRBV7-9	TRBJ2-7	ASSLAREGYEQY
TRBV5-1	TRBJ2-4	ASSLTTGVDIQY